These 2 T cell receptor beta chains were sequenced from one sample in a study of T cells in localized non-small cell lung cancer. Assay: immunoSEQ multiplex PCR; the TCRdb copy retains only in-frame clones and omits some. The sample holds roughly 4,600 clones, around 30% seen once. This specimen was lung tumor tissue, taken before any cancer treatment. The receptor source for this set is a man aged 35 to 69 with stage III squamous cell lung carcinoma.

The V and J genes are TRBV18 and TRBJ2-2, with TRBD1 as a possible D gene (6 bases). V dropped 2 bases and J dropped 4 bases, with 8 bases sitting between them. The CDR3 is made up of 14 amino acids. Germline V gene data show CDR1 as KGHSH and CDR2 as LQKENI. The CDR3 loop reads CASSPSQGTGELFF. The CDR3 DNA reads as TGTGCCAGCTCACCATCACAGGGCACCGGGGAGCTGTTTTTT.

The chain recombines TRBV6-8 with TRBJ1-1; D is unclear. The CDR3 sequence is 16 residues long. V shed 10 bases and J shed 2 bases, with 23 bases lying between them. In germline, CDR1 is MNHGY, CDR2 SAAAGT. CDR3 DNA: TGTGCCATCTCGCGAGAAGGTATCGGGATCAACACTGAAGCTTTCTTT. It specifies CAISREGIGINTEAFF.